This TCR beta chain was sequenced for a study of identical twins. This clonotype has just a few counts. TCRdb itself ran the 5' RACE reads through MiXCR, one entry per CDR3 protein. Among roughly 720,000 distinct CDR3 sequences, around a sixth were seen once, and the ten largest hold about an eighth. The V end was cut by 0 bases, the J end by 5 bases, with 7 bases between. Germline CDR1 is LGHNA and CDR2 is YSLEER. This CDR3 comprises 13 residues. This sample was shared with a second study, whose subject was T cells expressing NK-cell markers. From that paper: These clonotypes also led the CD3+CD56-NKG2C+ fraction in a handful of donors.

The chain combines TRBV4-3 with TRBJ2-5, with D hard to call. The source of this sequence is a woman between 18 and 29 years old in good health. Sequenced sample: PBMCs. This chain's CDR3 is CASSQEVAETQYF. CDR3 nucleotide sequence: TGCGCCAGCAGCCAAGAAGTGGCGGAGACCCAGTACTTC.